The 8 T cell receptor beta chains below all came from one sample that was sequenced in a study of molecular identifiers for immune sequencing clone quantification. TCRdb reanalysed the PCR reads using MiXCR and keeps one entry per CDR3 protein. The data contain roughly 100,000 distinct CDR3 sequences, 35% of them seen just once; the ten biggest clones take up over 8%. The sample comprised naive CD8+ T cells from blood, with Jurkat cell RNA spiked in. The subset was: FACS-sorted CD8+CD4-CCR7+CD45RA+ naive T cells. The receptors derive from a human donor in good health. Some libraries in this study had Jurkat cell RNA spiked in.

This clonotype has just a few counts. CDR3 coding DNA: TGTGCCAGCAGCTTATGGGCTAGCGGGAGGGCCGATGAGCAGTTCTTC. Its translation is CASSLWASGRADEQFF. The chain uses TRBV7-8 and TRBJ2-1, with 12 bases lining up with TRBD2. V trimming: 2 bases; J trimming: 8 bases; junction bases outside the gene matches: 7. Germline CDR1 reads SGHVS; CDR2 reads FQNEAQ. This CDR3 region has 16 residues.

This clonotype turned up a few times. The chain carries TRBV24-1 and TRBJ2-7; 9 bases map to TRBD1. Trimming removed 3 bases from V and 6 bases from J; junction bases left unmatched: 2. CDR1 is KGHDR and CDR2 is SFDVKD in the germline V gene. The CDR3 spans 13 residues. The CDR3 region has the DNA TGTGCCACCAGTGATATGGACAGGGGCGAGCAGTACTTC. Translating gives CATSDMDRGEQYF.

The CDR3 region is CSAQDRDGYTF. The CDR3 DNA follows: TGCAGTGCACAGGACAGAGATGGCTACACCTTC. The genes are TRBV20-1 and TRBJ1-2; D may be TRBD1 (6 bases). CDR1 is DFQATT, CDR2 SNEGSKA, per germline (reference sequence). The CDR3 has 11 amino acids. Trimming cost V 6 bases and J 6 bases, with 11 bases left between them.

The chain combines TRBV9 with TRBJ2-1; the D is unclear. This CDR3 comprises 13 residues. Germline V gene data show CDR1 as SGDLS and CDR2 as YYNGEE. V was shortened by 0 bases and J by 2 bases, with 3 bases between the two germline ends. The CDR3, as DNA: TGTGCCAGCAGCGTAGAACCCTACAATGAGCAGTTCTTC. Translating it yields CASSVEPYNEQFF.

Points on this clonotype: A much larger clone sits a single nucleotide away, making a read error possible. The chain recombines TRBV28 with TRBJ2-3; D remains ambiguous. The CDR3 has 12 amino acids. CDR1 and CDR2 from the germline V gene are MDHEN and SYDVKM. CDR3 in amino acids: CDSSVQFDTQYF. The CDR3 DNA follows: TGTGACAGCAGTGTACAATTCGATACGCAGTATTTT.

In its sample, this clonotype was seen a few times. This rearrangement joins TRBV13 to TRBJ2-5; TRBD1 agrees at 8 bases. Germline-derived CDR1 and CDR2 are PRHDT and FYEKMQ (reference sequence). The CDR3 covers 15 residues. The J segment lost 5 bases and the V segment lost 5 bases, leaving 10 bases of the junction unmatched. As DNA, the CDR3 is TGTGCCAGCAGCACGCGCAGGGGGCTCAGGGAGACCCAGTACTTC. Its protein is CASSTRRGLRETQYF.

This clonotype appeared a few times. CDR3 DNA: TGTGCCAGCAGTCCTCCTGGGGGGCATCAGCCCCAGCATTTT. Protein: CASSPPGGHQPQHF. The V call is TRBV28, the J call TRBJ1-5; D is possibly TRBD1 (6 bases). CDR3 length: 14 residues. The ends were cut back, 5 bases at V and 5 bases at J, with 13 bases in the middle. Germline V lookup: CDR1 MDHEN, CDR2 SYDVKM.

This clonotype came up once. A read error may be the cause here, since a much bigger clone is one base away. This chain joins TRBV29-1 and TRBJ2-5, with 7 bases matching TRBD1. This CDR3 has 13 residues. Germline V gives CDR1 SQVTM, CDR2 ANQGSEA. The ends lost 7 bases at V and 4 bases at J; junction bases unmatched: 9. Here the CDR3 DNA reads TGCAGCGCCCGGGACAGATTTCTAGAGACCCAGTACTTC. Its protein is CSARDRFLETQYF. The entire variable domain, with the rest obtained from reference TRBV29-1 and TRBJ2-5, is as follows: SAVISQKPSRDICQRGTSLTIQCQVDSQVTMMFWYRQQPGQSLTLIATANQGSEATYESGFVIDKFPISRPNLTFSTLTVSNMSPEDSSIYLCSARDRFLETQYFGPGTRLLVL.